The 19 T cell receptor beta chains below come from one sample, sequenced in a study of blood T cell repertoires in COVID-19. The data were produced by immunoSEQ multiplex PCR, yet TCRdb's version contains in-frame clones alone and is incomplete. The data show a few hundred thousand clones, approximately 90% seen once. The source material was peripheral blood. All receptors come from a woman in her 40s with acute or convalescent COVID-19.

The chain employs TRBV5-1 and TRBJ2-3, with D possibly TRBD1 on 5 matching bases. The V and J ends lost 4 bases and 0 bases respectively, with 15 bases between them. Germline V gene sequence: CDR1 SGHRS, CDR2 YFSETQ. The length of the CDR3 is 16 residues. In DNA, the CDR3 is TGCGCCAGCAGCCCAATCCCAAGGGGTAGCACAGATACGCAGTATTTT. Its translation is CASSPIPRGSTDTQYF.

The sample holds one count of this clone. The chain links TRBV4-1 to TRBJ1-4; 9 nucleotides line up with TRBD1. Germline trimming cut 3 bases from V and 8 bases from J; bases unmatched to any gene: 7. In germline, CDR1 is MGHRA, CDR2 YSYEKL. The CDR3 extends over 15 amino acids. The CDR3 DNA reads TGCGCCAGCAGCCAGGAGGACAGGGGACGGGAAAAACTGTTTTTT. Translated: CASSQEDRGREKLFF.

The rearrangement joins TRBV15 to TRBJ1-4; tentatively, D is TRBD1 (5 bases). V lost 0 bases and J 3 bases, leaving 11 bases between the germline ends. The germline CDR1 and CDR2 sequences are LNHNV and YYDKDF (reference sequence). The CDR3 length is 16 residues. The CDR3, as DNA: TGTGCCACCAGCAGAGATCGGGGGACTTCTAATGAAAAACTGTTTTTT. It codes for CATSRDRGTSNEKLFF.

Concerning this clone: The same CDR3 can be traced to other DNA sequences in this sample. The chain joins TRBV18 to TRBJ2-5; D might be TRBD1 (6 bases). Germline values: CDR1 KGHSH, CDR2 LQKENI. The V end was cut by 3 bases, the J end by 2 bases, with 10 bases between. This CDR3 is 14 amino acids long. CDR3 amino acids: CASSPRGSQETQYF. The DNA of the CDR3 is TGTGCCAGCTCACCCAGGGGCAGTCAAGAGACCCAGTACTTC.

The chain employs TRBV19 and TRBJ1-1, with 8 bases fitting TRBD1. The V and J ends lost 3 bases and 3 bases, in that order; junction bases with no gene match: 12. Germline CDR1 LNHDA, CDR2 SQIVND (reference sequence). The CDR3 spans 17 residues. The DNA for the CDR3 is TGTGCCAGTAGTATCGGACAGGGCCGGGGACCGGACACTGAAGCTTTCTTT. Amino acids: CASSIGQGRGPDTEAFF.

Only a few counts were recorded for this clone. The V and J genes are TRBV7-9 and TRBJ2-7, with D tentatively TRBD2 (6 bases). The germline gives CDR1 SEHNR, CDR2 FQNEAQ (reference sequence). Trimming cost V 1 base and J 1 base, with 11 bases left between them. This CDR3 has 15 amino acids. The CDR3 loop is CASSLGSGGSYEQYV. CDR3 nucleotides: TGTGCCAGCAGCTTAGGTAGCGGAGGTTCCTACGAGCAGTACGTC.

This chain joins TRBV14 and TRBJ2-3; 7 bases line up with TRBD2. Germline V gives CDR1 SGHDN, CDR2 FVKESK. V gave up 6 bases and J gave up 8 bases; unmatched junction bases: 5. The CDR3 spans 12 residues. This chain's CDR3 is CASRDAGVTQYF. The CDR3 coding sequence is TGTGCCAGCAGAGACGCGGGAGTTACGCAGTATTTT.

The chain recombines TRBV4-1 with TRBJ1-2; 9 positions agree with TRBD1. This CDR3 region has 15 residues. Germline V gene data show CDR1 as MGHRA and CDR2 as YSYEKL. The V gene end was trimmed by 5 bases and the J gene end by 3 bases; junction bases not matched to a gene: 7. This CDR3 reads CASSARDRADYGYTF. In DNA, the CDR3 is TGCGCCAGCAGCGCGCGGGACAGGGCGGACTATGGCTACACCTTC.

V gene TRBV6-1 combines with J gene TRBJ1-3; D gene uncertain. V was clipped by 3 bases and J by 1 base, with 19 bases between them. CDR1 is MNHNS, CDR2 SASEGT, per germline. The CDR3 runs 18 residues. The CDR3 DNA reads as TGTGCCAGCAGTGAGGCGGGCCTGACAATCTTATCTGGAAACACCATATATTTT. The encoded protein is CASSEAGLTILSGNTIYF.

The chain couples TRBV13 to TRBJ2-1; TRBD1 might be the D (5 bases). CDR3 size: 15 residues. The germline gives CDR1 PRHDT, CDR2 FYEKMQ (reference sequence). Trimming cost V 1 base and J 4 bases, with 11 bases left between them. The CDR3 coding sequence is TGTGCCAGCAGCTTAGCAGGGTATGAATACAATGAGCAGTTCTTC. Translated, it gives CASSLAGYEYNEQFF. Complete variable domain (other parts from reference TRBV13 and TRBJ2-1): AAGVIQSPRHLIKEKRETATLKCYPIPRHDTVYWYQQGPGQDPQFLISFYEKMQSDKGSIPDRFSAQQFSDYHSELNMSSLELGDSALYFCASSLAGYEYNEQFFGPGTRLTVL.

The rearrangement links TRBV6-5 to TRBJ1-2; TRBD1 aligns across 8 bases. V trimming: 1 base; J trimming: 1 base; junction bases outside the gene matches: 5. Germline lookup yields CDR1 MNHEY and CDR2 SVGAGI. The CDR3 contains 16 residues. CDR3 sequence reads: CASSYLGQEGNYGYTF. Here the CDR3 DNA reads TGTGCCAGCAGTTACTTGGGACAGGAGGGTAACTATGGCTACACCTTC.

The rearrangement links TRBV14 to TRBJ1-2; D remains ambiguous. The germline V and J ends were trimmed by 0 bases and 5 bases, with 7 bases remaining between them. The CDR3 contains 13 residues. Germline V gives CDR1 SGHDN, CDR2 FVKESK. This CDR3 is CASSQDGSYGYTF. As DNA, the CDR3 is TGTGCCAGCAGCCAAGACGGGTCATATGGCTACACCTTC.

The chain links TRBV12-3 or TRBV12-4 to TRBJ2-2; D possibly corresponds to TRBD1 (6 bases). The CDR3 totals 12 residues. V shed 3 bases and J shed 7 bases, with 6 bases lying between them. The CDR3: CASSLDSGELFF. CDR3 sequence (DNA): TGTGCCAGCAGTTTGGACAGCGGGGAGCTGTTTTTT.

J is TRBJ1-2 and V is TRBV13; tentatively, D is TRBD1 (6 bases). Per the germline V gene, CDR1 is PRHDT and CDR2 is FYEKMQ (reference sequence). This CDR3 spans 15 amino acids. V was shortened by 6 bases and J by 2 bases, with 16 bases between the two germline ends. The CDR3 DNA reads as TGTGCCAGCAGTACAGGACAGCCTCGAAACTATGGCTACACCTTC. This codes for CASSTGQPRNYGYTF.

V gene TRBV24-1 combines with J gene TRBJ2-1, with TRBD2 matching 7 bases. CDR1 KGHDR and CDR2 SFDVKD come from the germline V gene. There are 12 residues in the CDR3. Losses at the gene ends were 1 base for V and 15 bases for J; bases not matched to a gene: 5. CDR3 in DNA: TGTGCCACCAGTGATTTTGCGGGACTACTGTTCTTC. This codes for CATSDFAGLLFF.

The chain recombines TRBV9 with TRBJ1-2, with D possibly matching TRBD1 (5 bases). CDR3 length: 12 residues. Germline V CDR1 and CDR2: SGDLS, YYNGEE. The V end lost 4 bases, the J end lost 4 bases, and 8 bases lay between the germline ends. Written as DNA, the CDR3 is TGTGCCAGCAGCCCCGACAGCTATGGCTACACCTTC. This sequence encodes CASSPDSYGYTF.

This clone appeared once. The chain employs TRBV6-1 and TRBJ1-2; D possibly corresponds to TRBD1 (5 bases). V was trimmed by 0 bases and J by 7 bases, leaving 15 bases between them. This CDR3 contains 15 residues. The germline V gene encodes CDR1 MNHNS and CDR2 SASEGT. CDR3 in DNA: TGTGCCAGCAGTGAAGCCCGCCAGGGAGGTAGTGGCTACACCTTC. Translated: CASSEARQGGSGYTF.

The CDR3 sequence is CASSVATPSGDETQYF. The CDR3 nucleotides read TGTGCCAGCAGCGTAGCTACCCCTAGCGGGGACGAGACCCAGTACTTC. The chain combines TRBV9 with TRBJ2-5, with 9 bases matching TRBD2. This CDR3 region has 16 residues. The germline V gene encodes CDR1 SGDLS and CDR2 YYNGEE. Trimming cost V 0 bases and J 5 bases; bases outside gene matches: 8. The full variable domain, its missing parts supplied by reference TRBV9 and TRBJ2-5, is DSGVTQTPKHLITATGQRVTLRCSPRSGDLSVYWYQQSLDQGLQFLIQYYNGEERAKGNILERFSAQQFPDLHSELNLSSLELGDSALYFCASSVATPSGDETQYFGPGTRLLVL.

The J gene is TRBJ1-1, the V gene TRBV9; D is possibly TRBD1 (6 bases). This CDR3 is 11 amino acids long. V lost 7 bases and J lost 3, with 7 bases in between. Germline V CDR1 and CDR2: SGDLS, YYNGEE. The CDR3 DNA reads TGTGCCAGCGCAGGGGACACTGAAGCTTTCTTT. Translation gives CASAGDTEAFF.